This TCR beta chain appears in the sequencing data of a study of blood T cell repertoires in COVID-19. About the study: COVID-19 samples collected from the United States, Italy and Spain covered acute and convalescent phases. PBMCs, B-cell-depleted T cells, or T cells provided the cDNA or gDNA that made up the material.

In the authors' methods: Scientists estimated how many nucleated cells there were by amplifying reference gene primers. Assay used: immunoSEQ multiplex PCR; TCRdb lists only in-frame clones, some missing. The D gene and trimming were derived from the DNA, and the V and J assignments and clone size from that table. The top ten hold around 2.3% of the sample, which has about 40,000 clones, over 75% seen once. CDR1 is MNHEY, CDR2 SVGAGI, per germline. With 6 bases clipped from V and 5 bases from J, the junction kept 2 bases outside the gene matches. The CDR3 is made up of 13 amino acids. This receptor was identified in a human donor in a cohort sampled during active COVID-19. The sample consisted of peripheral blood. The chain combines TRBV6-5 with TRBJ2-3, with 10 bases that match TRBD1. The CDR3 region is CASRGTGVDTQYF. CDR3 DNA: TGTGCCAGCAGGGGGACAGGGGTAGATACGCAGTATTTT.